The clone carrying this T cell receptor beta chain was seen just once. The CDR3 runs 17 residues. Germline V lookup: CDR1 LGHNT, CDR2 FRNRAP. V shed 0 bases and J shed 0 bases, with 11 bases lying between them. This entry comes from a study of cytomegalovirus exposure and HLA in healthy donors. Produced via immunoSEQ multiplex PCR; TCRdb's table is partial and in-frame only. The sample comprises about 250,000 clones, about 90% of which are singletons, and 9.5% to 15% rests with the top ten. This chain uses TRBV12-5 with TRBJ2-2, with D tentatively TRBD1 (5 bases). The sample was PBMCs. This TCR was recovered from a man younger than 35 in good health and CMV-seropositive. The CDR3 DNA is TGTGCTAGTGGTTTGGTATCGGCAGGGTCGAACACCGGGGAGCTGTTTTTT. Amino acid sequence: CASGLVSAGSNTGELFF. The whole variable domain, filled in from reference TRBV12-5 and TRBJ2-2, reads DARVTQTPRHKVTEMGQEVTMRCQPILGHNTVFWYRQTMMQGLELLAYFRNRAPLDDSGMPKDRFSAEMPDATLATLKIQPSEPRDSAVYFCASGLVSAGSNTGELFFGEGSRLTVL.